A selection of T cell receptor beta chains follows, all from one sample in a study of cytomegalovirus exposure and HLA in healthy donors. Generated by immunoSEQ multiplex PCR, the TCRdb table keeps only in-frame clones and is missing some. The profile shows some 130,000 clones, roughly 70% of them singletons. Sequenced: PBMCs. All receptors come from a human donor in good health. CDR3s include the opening cysteine and the closing phenylalanine or tryptophan. The order of the fields is J gene, clone size, V gene, D gene, CDR3 DNA, CDR3 protein. A D gene is named only where the DNA matches it firmly. Clone size is not always given. Where it is, it says once, few, many or a class for expanded clones.

TRBJ1-4 NA TRBV9 NA TGTGCCAGCAGCGTCACAGGGAGCCGGGAAAAACTGTTTTTT CASSVTGSREKLFF
TRBJ2-7 NA TRBV5-1 TRBD2 TGCGCCAGCAGCTTGGATAGTAGCGGGAATTACGAGCAGTACTTC CASSLDSSGNYEQYF
TRBJ2-3 NA TRBV19 TRBD2 TGTGCCAGCTCGGGACTAGCGGGAGGAAAAGATACGCAGTATTTT CASSGLAGGKDTQYF
TRBJ2-7 few TRBV6-5 TRBD2 TGTGCCAGCAGTTACTCTCGGGGGGCCTACGAGCAGTACTTC CASSYSRGAYEQYF
TRBJ1-4 NA TRBV9 NA TGTGCCAGCAGCGTAGGGGGGCGCGTTGAAAAACTGTTTTTT CASSVGGRVEKLFF
TRBJ2-7 NA TRBV5-1 TRBD2 TGCGCCAGCAGCCCGGGGGGGGAAATTGCCTACGAGCAGTACTTC CASSPGGEIAYEQYF
TRBJ2-7 few TRBV27 NA TGTGCCAGCAGTTTATCGGGCCAGGGGATGTCCTACGAGCAGTACTTC CASSLSGQGMSYEQYF
TRBJ2-7 NA TRBV7-8 TRBD1 TGTGCCAGCAGCCTACGCCGGGACAGGCCCTACGAGCAGTACTTC CASSLRRDRPYEQYF
TRBJ2-1 NA TRBV9 NA TGTGCCAGCAGCGTAGGCGGGGAAGACTCCTACAATGAGCAGTTCTTC CASSVGGEDSYNEQFF
TRBJ2-2 NA TRBV28 TRBD1 TGTGCCAGCAGACGGGACAGGCGAACCCCTACCGGGGAGCTGTTTTTT CASRRDRRTPTGELFF
TRBJ2-7 NA TRBV19 TRBD1 TGTGCCAGTAGTACTGTGGACAGGGGCAATCCCTACGAGCAGTACTTC CASSTVDRGNPYEQYF
TRBJ1-2 NA TRBV7-9 TRBD1 TGTGCCAGCAGCACGTCAGGGGGTTACTATGGCTACACCTTC CASSTSGGYYGYTF
TRBJ2-1 NA TRBV29-1 TRBD2 TGCAGCGTGAGTGGGACTAGCGGGAGTTCCTACAATGAGCAGTTCTTC CSVSGTSGSSYNEQFF
TRBJ2-5 NA TRBV18 TRBD2 TGTGCCAGCTCGTCGCTAGCGGAGGAGACCCAGTACTTC CASSSLAEETQYF
TRBJ1-2 NA TRBV18 TRBD1 TGTGCCAGCTCACCAGGCACCGGGACAGATTATGGCTACACCTTC CASSPGTGTDYGYTF
TRBJ1-2 NA TRBV18 NA TGTGCCAGCTCACCCGGAATCAGCGGCTATGGCTACACCTTC CASSPGISGYGYTF
TRBJ1-2 few TRBV2 NA TGTGCCAGCAGTGATTCGAGGGCAAGGGGCTACACCTTC CASSDSRARGYTF
TRBJ2-2 NA TRBV11-3 NA TGTGCCAGCAGCAAGTCCGGGACTCCCTACGGGGAGCTGTTTTTT CASSKSGTPYGELFF
TRBJ2-6 few TRBV15 NA TGTGCCACCAGCAGGGAGGGGACTGGGGCCAACGTCCTGACTTTC CATSREGTGANVLTF
TRBJ2-7 NA TRBV5-1 NA TGCGCCAGCAGCTTGGGCAGGGGCGTTTTGCAGTACTTC CASSLGRGVLQYF
TRBJ2-2 NA TRBV19 NA TGTGCCAGTAGAAACAGGCCCGACACCGGGGAGCTGTTTTTT CASRNRPDTGELFF
TRBJ2-1 NA TRBV4-1 NA TGCGCCAGCAGCCAAGATTTGGTGGGAGGGGGCTACAATGAGCAGTTCTTC CASSQDLVGGGYNEQFF
TRBJ2-1 NA TRBV28 TRBD2 TGTGCCATCACGACTAGCGGGAGGTCTGAGCAGTTCTTC CAITTSGRSEQFF
TRBJ1-5 NA TRBV28 NA TGTGCCAGCAGCCAGGGTAGGTCGGATCAGCCCCAGCATTTT CASSQGRSDQPQHF
TRBJ2-7 NA TRBV7-9 TRBD1 TGTGCCAGCAGCGCCGCCGGGACAGGGAGCTACGAGCAGTACTTC CASSAAGTGSYEQYF
TRBJ1-2 NA TRBV4-2 TRBD1 TGTGCCAGCAGCCAAGGCCAAAACAGGGGGCGCGAGGATGGCTACACCTTC CASSQGQNRGREDGYTF
TRBJ1-3 NA TRBV18 TRBD1 TGTGCCAGCCAACAGGGGATGTTGTCTGGAAACACCATATATTTT CASQQGMLSGNTIYF
TRBJ2-3 NA TRBV19 TRBD2 TGTGCCAGTAGTATAGATGGTGGTAGCGGGAGAGAACGCACAGATACGCAGTATTTT CASSIDGGSGRERTDTQYF
TRBJ2-2 NA TRBV6-5 TRBD1 TGTGCCAGCAGTTTAGGGAAGGGGGCGGAGACCGGGGAGCTGTTTTTT CASSLGKGAETGELFF
TRBJ2-1 NA TRBV14 NA TGTGCCAGCAGCCCGAGACTAGGGGCGGTTGAGGAGCAGTTCTTC CASSPRLGAVEEQFF
TRBJ2-7 NA TRBV18 NA TGTGCCAGCTCCCCGCAGGGGTTACACGAGCAGTACTTC CASSPQGLHEQYF
TRBJ2-3 NA TRBV4-1 NA TGCGCCAGCAGCCAAGTTTCTATGGATACGCAGTATTTT CASSQVSMDTQYF
TRBJ2-2 once TRBV10-1 TRBD1 TGCGCCAGCAGGGGACAGGCGAACACCGGGGAGCTGTTTTTT CASRGQANTGELFF
TRBJ2-7 NA TRBV15 NA TGTGCCACCAGCAGAGATCCCTCGGGTCTCTACGAGCAGTACTTC CATSRDPSGLYEQYF
TRBJ2-3 NA TRBV29-1 NA TGCAGCGCCCGTGGCAGTCTCACAGATACGCAGTATTTT CSARGSLTDTQYF
TRBJ2-7 NA TRBV7-2 NA TGTGCCAGCAGCTTAGTGGCGGCGGAGCAGCACTTC CASSLVAAEQHF
TRBJ1-1 NA TRBV19 NA TGTGCCAGTAGTATCCCCGGCGGGAACACTGAAGCTTTCTTT CASSIPGGNTEAFF
TRBJ1-5 NA TRBV6-6 NA TGTGCCAGCAGGTTACAGGGAAGTCAGCCCCAGCATTTT CASRLQGSQPQHF
TRBJ2-5 NA TRBV5-6 TRBD2 TGTGCCAGCAGCTTAGCGGGAGCGGGGGAGACCCAGTACTTC CASSLAGAGETQYF
TRBJ1-3 once TRBV28 NA TGTGCCAGCAGTTTAGCACCCTCGGGCCGGGGAAACACTATATATTTT CASSLAPSGRGNTIYF
TRBJ2-7 NA TRBV9 TRBD1 TGTGCCAGCAGCGCCGGGGGACAGGGTGCGAAGCAGTACTTC CASSAGGQGAKQYF
TRBJ1-1 few TRBV11-2 TRBD1 TGTGCCAGCAGCTTAGTTTGGGGGAACAGGGGGCCGGACACTGAAGCTTTCTTT CASSLVWGNRGPDTEAFF
TRBJ2-3 NA TRBV5-8 TRBD2 TGTGCCAGCAGCCTGATGATACTAGCGGGAGGCTCGAGGGGCACAGATACGCAGTATTTT CASSLMILAGGSRGTDTQYF
TRBJ2-7 NA TRBV18 NA TGTGCCAGCTCACCGGGAGGATACGAGCAGTACTTC CASSPGGYEQYF
TRBJ1-4 NA TRBV18 NA TGTGCCAGCTCACCAGGGGGGACTCTGAATGAAAAACTGTTTTTT CASSPGGTLNEKLFF
TRBJ1-4 NA TRBV6-6 NA TGTGCCAGCAGTTACACCGGGAGGGTGAATGAAAAACTGTTTTTT CASSYTGRVNEKLFF
TRBJ2-5 NA TRBV28 TRBD1 TGTGCCAGCAGTTCCGGACAGGGCCGGGAGACCCAGTACTTC CASSSGQGRETQYF
TRBJ2-5 NA TRBV7-8 TRBD2 TGTGCCAGCAGACAAGAGCGGGACGAAGAGACCCAGTACTTC CASRQERDEETQYF
TRBJ2-2 NA TRBV11-2 NA TGTGCCAGCAGCCTGGGGTTAGCGGAGGACGGGGAGCTGTTTTTT CASSLGLAEDGELFF
TRBJ1-5 few TRBV5-8 NA TGTGCCAGCAGCTCATTATTCGCGGGGATCGGACAGCCCCAGCATTTT CASSSLFAGIGQPQHF